The rows below give T cell receptor beta chains drawn from one sample of a study of T-cell reconstitution after alpha-beta-depleted transplantation in children. MiXCR was run by TCRdb on the PCR reads, yielding one entry per CDR3 protein. The sample has 700,000 to 850,000 distinct CDR3 sequences, 15% to 20% seen once. Sequencing was performed on PBMCs, mostly from graft donor cells, taken 360 days after TCRalphabeta/CD19-depleted stem cell transplant. Receptors originate from a male patient aged 5 to 17 who had a stem cell transplant for acute lymphoblastic leukemia, so the T cells may come from the graft donor. The CDR3 runs from the conserved cysteine through the conserved F or W. The D gene is left open where the match is weak. The size field is filled for only some rows; it gives once, few, many or a size class.

V gene: TRBV7-2
clone size: .
D gene: .
J gene: TRBJ2-3
CDR3 protein: CASSRGVRTDTQYF
CDR3 DNA: TGTGCCAGCAGTCGGGGCGTCCGCACAGATACGCAGTATTTT

V gene: TRBV20-1
clone size: .
D gene: .
J gene: TRBJ1-1
CDR3 protein: CSARGLLNTEAFF
CDR3 DNA: TGCAGTGCTAGGGGACTCTTGAACACTGAAGCTTTCTTT

V gene: TRBV5-1
clone size: few
D gene: .
J gene: TRBJ2-1
CDR3 protein: CASSLTGWADNEQFF
CDR3 DNA: TGCGCCAGCAGCTTGACGGGATGGGCGGACAATGAGCAGTTCTTC

V gene: TRBV6-2/TRBV6-3
clone size: .
D gene: .
J gene: TRBJ2-7
CDR3 protein: CASSLPPEGVDEQYF
CDR3 DNA: TGTGCCAGCAGTTTACCCCCTGAGGGTGTGGACGAGCAGTACTTC

V gene: TRBV12-3/TRBV12-4
clone size: few
D gene: .
J gene: TRBJ1-2
CDR3 protein: CASSLKKANYGYTF
CDR3 DNA: TGTGCCAGCAGTTTAAAGAAGGCAAACTATGGCTACACCTTC

V gene: TRBV10-2
clone size: few
D gene: TRBD1
J gene: TRBJ1-5
CDR3 protein: CASSEIWTGDNQPQHF
CDR3 DNA: TGCGCCAGCAGTGAGATTTGGACAGGGGATAATCAGCCCCAGCATTTT

V gene: TRBV4-1
clone size: .
D gene: .
J gene: TRBJ2-1
CDR3 protein: CASSQLRLYNEQFF
CDR3 DNA: TGCGCCAGCAGCCAACTTCGGCTTTACAATGAGCAGTTCTTC

V gene: TRBV12-5
clone size: few
D gene: TRBD1
J gene: TRBJ1-5
CDR3 protein: CASGLTRDRTPNQPQHF
CDR3 DNA: TGTGCTAGTGGTTTGACCCGGGACAGAACTCCCAATCAGCCCCAGCATTTT

V gene: TRBV15
clone size: few
D gene: TRBD2
J gene: TRBJ2-2
CDR3 protein: CATSRDADAGEVTGELFF
CDR3 DNA: TGTGCCACCAGCAGAGATGCCGACGCGGGGGAGGTGACCGGGGAGCTGTTTTTT

V gene: TRBV12-3/TRBV12-4
clone size: many
D gene: TRBD1
J gene: TRBJ2-5
CDR3 protein: CASSFTGGVETQYF
CDR3 DNA: TGTGCCAGCAGTTTCACAGGGGGCGTAGAGACCCAGTACTTC

V gene: TRBV29-1
clone size: .
D gene: .
J gene: TRBJ2-4
CDR3 protein: CSVYLQGGLAKNIQYF
CDR3 DNA: TGCAGCGTGTACCTCCAGGGGGGATTAGCCAAAAACATTCAGTACTTC

V gene: TRBV20-1
clone size: once
D gene: .
J gene: TRBJ1-2
CDR3 protein: CSARGDRKKNYGYTF
CDR3 DNA: TGCAGTGCTAGGGGGGATCGGAAAAAAAACTATGGCTACACCTTC

V gene: TRBV4-2
clone size: few
D gene: TRBD2
J gene: TRBJ2-3
CDR3 protein: CASSREETSGTDTQYF
CDR3 DNA: TGTGCCAGCAGCCGGGAGGAGACTAGCGGCACAGATACGCAGTATTTT

V gene: TRBV7-9
clone size: few
D gene: .
J gene: TRBJ2-1
CDR3 protein: CASSSTLRINEQFF
CDR3 DNA: TGTGCCAGCAGCTCGACCTTGCGGATTAATGAGCAGTTCTTC

V gene: TRBV21-1
clone size: many
D gene: .
J gene: TRBJ2-6
CDR3 protein: CAPQGTGANVLTF
CDR3 DNA: TGTGCCCCACAGGGAACTGGGGCCAACGTCCTGACTTTC

V gene: TRBV7-9
clone size: .
D gene: .
J gene: TRBJ1-5
CDR3 protein: CASSLDSSWGQPQHF
CDR3 DNA: TGTGCCAGCAGCCTGGACAGCTCCTGGGGTCAGCCCCAGCATTTT

V gene: TRBV7-9
clone size: few
D gene: .
J gene: TRBJ2-7
CDR3 protein: CASSPNRAGSYEQYF
CDR3 DNA: TGTGCCAGCAGCCCAAACAGGGCCGGCTCCTACGAGCAGTACTTC

V gene: TRBV30
clone size: .
D gene: .
J gene: TRBJ2-1
CDR3 protein: CAWARDIYWQFF
CDR3 DNA: TGTGCCTGGGCCCGGGACATTTATTGGCAGTTCTTC

V gene: TRBV7-2
clone size: .
D gene: .
J gene: TRBJ2-5
CDR3 protein: CASAKGGADQETQYF
CDR3 DNA: TGTGCCAGCGCCAAGGGGGGGGCGGACCAAGAGACCCAGTACTTC

V gene: TRBV11-2
clone size: few
D gene: .
J gene: TRBJ2-2
CDR3 protein: CASSTHRTGELFF
CDR3 DNA: TGTGCCAGCAGCACTCACAGGACCGGGGAGCTGTTTTTT

V gene: TRBV5-1
clone size: .
D gene: TRBD2
J gene: TRBJ2-1
CDR3 protein: CASSLVPSGTLGDYNEQFF
CDR3 DNA: TGCGCCAGCAGCTTGGTGCCTAGCGGAACCCTTGGGGACTACAATGAGCAGTTCTTC

V gene: TRBV6-4
clone size: few
D gene: TRBD2
J gene: TRBJ2-1
CDR3 protein: CASSDKLGLAGVNEQFF
CDR3 DNA: TGTGCCAGCAGTGACAAACTAGGACTAGCGGGAGTGAATGAGCAGTTCTTC

V gene: TRBV5-1
clone size: few
D gene: .
J gene: TRBJ2-7
CDR3 protein: CASSLSQGRIYEQYF
CDR3 DNA: TGCGCCAGCAGCTTGTCACAGGGTCGGATCTACGAGCAGTACTTC

V gene: TRBV19
clone size: .
D gene: TRBD2
J gene: TRBJ2-1
CDR3 protein: CASSIGSYSGSLSEQFF
CDR3 DNA: TGTGCCAGTAGTATTGGCAGCTATAGCGGGAGTCTCAGTGAGCAGTTCTTC

V gene: TRBV29-1
clone size: .
D gene: TRBD1
J gene: TRBJ2-7
CDR3 protein: CSAVGSTGVNYEQYF
CDR3 DNA: TGCAGCGCTGTGGGATCGACAGGGGTTAACTACGAGCAGTACTTC

V gene: TRBV5-1
clone size: few
D gene: .
J gene: TRBJ2-7
CDR3 protein: CASSLGSQTYEQYF
CDR3 DNA: TGCGCCAGCAGCTTGGGGTCCCAGACCTACGAGCAGTACTTC

V gene: TRBV20-1
clone size: few
D gene: TRBD2
J gene: TRBJ2-3
CDR3 protein: CSAREASGTDTQYF
CDR3 DNA: TGCAGTGCTAGAGAGGCTAGCGGTACAGATACGCAGTATTTT

V gene: TRBV13
clone size: .
D gene: .
J gene: TRBJ1-2
CDR3 protein: CASSLSPGTDYGYTF
CDR3 DNA: TGTGCCAGCAGTCTATCCCCTGGGACGGACTATGGCTACACCTTC

V gene: TRBV27
clone size: .
D gene: TRBD1
J gene: TRBJ2-1
CDR3 protein: CASSLRTGAYNEQFF
CDR3 DNA: TGTGCCAGCAGTTTACGGACAGGGGCCTACAATGAGCAGTTCTTC

V gene: TRBV19
clone size: .
D gene: TRBD2
J gene: TRBJ2-1
CDR3 protein: CASSILGRATNEQFF
CDR3 DNA: TGTGCCAGTAGTATTCTCGGGAGGGCCACCAATGAGCAGTTCTTC

V gene: TRBV5-1
clone size: few
D gene: .
J gene: TRBJ2-7
CDR3 protein: CASSTGTKYEQYF
CDR3 DNA: TGCGCCAGCAGCACCGGGACAAAGTACGAGCAGTACTTC

V gene: TRBV27
clone size: .
D gene: TRBD2
J gene: TRBJ2-3
CDR3 protein: CASSLIATSGSIADTQYF
CDR3 DNA: TGTGCCAGCAGTTTAATAGCGACTAGCGGGAGTATCGCAGATACGCAGTATTTT

V gene: TRBV5-1
clone size: .
D gene: .
J gene: TRBJ2-3
CDR3 protein: CASSDTYTQYF
CDR3 DNA: TGCGCCAGCAGCGACACTTATACGCAGTATTTT

V gene: TRBV19
clone size: .
D gene: .
J gene: TRBJ2-5
CDR3 protein: CASSPLTPSWETQYF
CDR3 DNA: TGTGCCAGTAGCCCTCTGACGCCCTCGTGGGAGACCCAGTACTTC

V gene: TRBV2
clone size: few
D gene: TRBD2
J gene: TRBJ2-7
CDR3 protein: CASSAPGGTTYEQYF
CDR3 DNA: TGTGCCAGCAGCGCTCCGGGAGGGACCACCTACGAGCAGTACTTC

V gene: TRBV5-5
clone size: .
D gene: .
J gene: TRBJ1-2
CDR3 protein: CASSLEASVTGGYTF
CDR3 DNA: TGTGCCAGCAGCTTGGAGGCCAGCGTCACGGGTGGCTACACCTTC

V gene: TRBV5-1
clone size: many
D gene: .
J gene: TRBJ1-2
CDR3 protein: CASSRGRGYTF
CDR3 DNA: TGCGCCAGCAGCCGGGGGCGCGGCTACACCTTC

V gene: TRBV6-1
clone size: few
D gene: .
J gene: TRBJ2-3
CDR3 protein: CASSIGGRLSTDTQYF
CDR3 DNA: TGTGCCAGCAGTATTGGGGGACGGTTAAGCACAGATACGCAGTATTTT

V gene: TRBV6-1
clone size: .
D gene: .
J gene: TRBJ1-1
CDR3 protein: CASGYTGYTEAFF
CDR3 DNA: TGTGCCAGCGGATATACAGGGTACACTGAAGCTTTCTTT

V gene: TRBV11-2
clone size: few
D gene: .
J gene: TRBJ2-5
CDR3 protein: CASSLVYWYGQETQYF
CDR3 DNA: TGTGCCAGCAGCTTAGTGTATTGGTATGGACAAGAGACCCAGTACTTC

V gene: TRBV9
clone size: .
D gene: .
J gene: TRBJ2-3
CDR3 protein: CASSPDTFGDTQYF
CDR3 DNA: TGTGCCAGCAGCCCCGACACGTTCGGGGATACGCAGTATTTT

V gene: TRBV18
clone size: .
D gene: .
J gene: TRBJ2-2
CDR3 protein: CASSPPLGRSYTGELFF
CDR3 DNA: TGTGCCAGCTCTCCCCCCCTCGGCAGGAGCTACACCGGGGAGCTGTTTTTT

V gene: TRBV29-1
clone size: few
D gene: .
J gene: TRBJ2-7
CDR3 protein: CSVDKTAPEQYF
CDR3 DNA: TGCAGCGTTGACAAGACAGCCCCGGAGCAGTACTTC

V gene: TRBV7-2
clone size: few
D gene: .
J gene: TRBJ2-1
CDR3 protein: CASSLFLVGEQFF
CDR3 DNA: TGTGCCAGCAGCTTATTCTTAGTTGGTGAGCAGTTCTTC

V gene: TRBV30
clone size: .
D gene: .
J gene: TRBJ1-3
CDR3 protein: CAGNRISGNTIYF
CDR3 DNA: TGTGCCGGCAACAGGATCTCTGGAAACACCATATATTTT

V gene: TRBV2
clone size: few
D gene: TRBD2
J gene: TRBJ2-7
CDR3 protein: CASRVAGEFYEQYF
CDR3 DNA: TGTGCCAGCAGGGTAGCGGGGGAGTTCTACGAGCAGTACTTC

V gene: TRBV9
clone size: few
D gene: .
J gene: TRBJ2-2
CDR3 protein: CASSGLKVGELFF
CDR3 DNA: TGTGCCAGCAGCGGACTAAAGGTCGGGGAGCTGTTTTTT

V gene: TRBV4-1
clone size: .
D gene: .
J gene: TRBJ1-1
CDR3 protein: CASSPTTDGTEAFF
CDR3 DNA: TGCGCCAGCAGCCCGACGACAGACGGCACTGAAGCTTTCTTT

V gene: TRBV5-1
clone size: .
D gene: TRBD1
J gene: TRBJ2-7
CDR3 protein: CASSPGQGSGGDSYEQYF
CDR3 DNA: TGCGCCAGCAGCCCGGGACAGGGGTCGGGAGGCGACTCCTACGAGCAGTACTTC

V gene: TRBV24-1
clone size: few
D gene: .
J gene: TRBJ2-6
CDR3 protein: CATSDPHGSGANVLTF
CDR3 DNA: TGTGCCACCAGTGATCCACACGGCTCTGGGGCCAACGTCCTGACTTTC

V gene: TRBV7-2
clone size: few
D gene: TRBD2
J gene: TRBJ2-6
CDR3 protein: CASSPALAGFSGANVLTF
CDR3 DNA: TGTGCCAGCAGCCCAGCCCTAGCGGGGTTCTCTGGGGCCAACGTCCTGACTTTC

V gene: TRBV12-3/TRBV12-4
clone size: few
D gene: TRBD1
J gene: TRBJ1-1
CDR3 protein: CASSIQGYTEAFF
CDR3 DNA: TGTGCCAGCAGCATACAGGGGTACACTGAAGCTTTCTTT

V gene: TRBV7-9
clone size: few
D gene: TRBD1
J gene: TRBJ2-3
CDR3 protein: CASSPDRDVADTQYF
CDR3 DNA: TGTGCCAGCAGCCCGGACAGGGACGTCGCAGATACGCAGTATTTT

V gene: TRBV7-8
clone size: .
D gene: TRBD2
J gene: TRBJ2-2
CDR3 protein: CASSPVGGRAAGELFF
CDR3 DNA: TGTGCCAGCAGCCCCGTCGGGGGGAGAGCGGCCGGGGAGCTGTTTTTT